What follows describes a single T cell receptor (beta chain). Antigen: not known. The data were obtained in a study of siplizumab effects on memory and regulatory T cells. Roughly 10^5 TCR templates per sample were sequenced. The table came from immunoSEQ multiplex PCR; TCRdb's copy has only in-frame clones and leaves some out. The repertoire holds 100,000 or so clones, under 95% seen once, with 0.32% in the top ten. Findings of the study overall: A major contribution to the alloresponse seemed to be made by naive T cells, which seemed more diverse than memory cells. Controls showed an average of roughly 25% Treg-derived mappable alloreactive CD4+ clones, while siplizumab showed nearly 70%.

Germline CDR1 and CDR2: LGHNA and YSLEER. Deletions cut 0 bases from V and 8 bases from J, with 15 bases between. The CDR3 spans 15 residues. The sample consisted of CD4+ T cells sorted from blood. The receptor was isolated from a human donor in good health. The V gene is TRBV4-3, the J gene TRBJ2-3; possible D gene TRBD1, 5 bases. The CDR3 here is CASSQDRLGPATQYF. The CDR3 region has the DNA TGCGCCAGCAGCCAAGATAGGCTGGGGCCAGCTACGCAGTATTTT.